This entry lists 3 T cell receptor beta chains sequenced from one sample in a study of chemoradiotherapy in HPV16-positive cancers. Assay used: immunoSEQ multiplex PCR; TCRdb lists only in-frame clones, some missing. The sample records more than 30,000 clones, roughly nine tenths being singletons. The sample in question was blood, obtained from a patient who underwent chemoradiotherapy. All receptors derive from a human donor with HPV-associated anogenital cancer.

The CDR3 reads CASSPLGLAGADTDTQYF. The CDR3 nucleotides read TGTGCCAGCAGCCCCCTGGGACTAGCGGGGGCCGACACAGATACGCAGTATTTT. The V gene is TRBV5-4, the J gene TRBJ2-3, with 14 positions matching TRBD2. The CDR3 covers 18 residues. Germline CDR1 reads SGHNT; CDR2 reads YYREEE (reference sequence). Trimming at V came to 4 bases and at J to 2 bases, leaving 9 bases not matched to a gene.

This clone was detected a few times. The chain links TRBV25-1 to TRBJ2-7; D not certain. V was cut by 4 bases and J by 0 bases, with 7 bases left in between. The CDR3 has 13 amino acids. The germline CDR1 and CDR2 sequences are MGHDK and SYGVNS. CDR3 amino acids: CASSGTYSYEQYF. The CDR3, as DNA: TGTGCCAGCAGTGGGACCTACTCCTACGAGCAGTACTTC.

The rearrangement uses TRBV25-1 and TRBJ1-1; TRBD1 matches at 8 bases. The CDR3 has 14 residues. J was trimmed by 4 bases and V by 5 bases; bases with no gene match: 6. The germline gives CDR1 MGHDK, CDR2 SYGVNS. This chain's CDR3 is CASSTNTGGTEAFF. CDR3 nucleotides: TGTGCCAGCAGTACAAATACAGGGGGCACTGAAGCTTTCTTT.